This T cell receptor beta chain was sequenced in a study of CD4 T cells in relation to SARS-CoV-2 and coronaviruses. Clones were read by immunoSEQ multiplex PCR, and TCRdb kept only the in-frame ones, dropping some. The table has roughly 21,000 clones, around 80% seen once. This CDR3 is built from 14 residues. V was cut by 3 bases and J by 4 bases, with 9 bases left in between. Germline V gene lookup returns CDR1 SGHTA and CDR2 FQGNSA. Whole-study findings and limits: Roughly three fifths of donors had memory CD4+ clonotypes crossrecognizing SARS-CoV-2 and common cold coronavirus spike.

With respect to this clone: Its antigen is unknown.

Before the COVID-19 pandemic, during about 2011-2019, CD4+ T cells were taken from unexposed donors. CD4+ T cells were isolated from the cells after about nine days of culture. Cells permitting, SARS-CoV-2 S/N and four cold-coronavirus spikes were tested on unexposed-donor CD4+ T cells. Cultures received half-medium IL-2 refreshes on days 3 and 7. The sequenced sample was CD4+ T cells from PBMCs, cultured in vitro. The TCR comes from a human donor in good health. The genes are TRBV7-2 and TRBJ1-4; D not resolved. The CDR3 spells CASSFNSFNEKLFF. CDR3 bases: TGTGCCAGCAGCTTCAATAGTTTTAATGAAAAACTGTTTTTT.